This entry lists 13 T cell receptor beta chains sequenced from one sample in a study of cytomegalovirus exposure and HLA in healthy donors. Both 60 Vbeta primers and 13 Jbeta primers went into the PCR. The data were produced by immunoSEQ multiplex PCR, yet TCRdb's version contains in-frame clones alone and is incomplete. The repertoire holds about 97,000 clones, with nearly 65% as singletons. The sample was PBMCs. Receptors were obtained from a human donor in good health.

This rearrangement joins TRBV6-1 to TRBJ2-7; 7 nucleotides agree with TRBD1. Germline CDR1 and CDR2: MNHNS and SASEGT. The length of the CDR3 is 16 residues. With 1 base clipped from V and 4 bases from J, the junction kept 10 bases outside the gene matches. The CDR3 reads CASSEGRGQQKYEQYF. CDR3 nucleotides: TGTGCCAGCAGTGAAGGTAGGGGACAGCAAAAATACGAGCAGTACTTC.

The rearrangement joins TRBV5-6 to TRBJ2-1; TRBD2 matches at 9 bases. The CDR3 extends over 14 amino acids. In germline, CDR1 is SGHDT, CDR2 YYEEEE. The junction had 2 bases not matched to a gene; V was cut back by 0 bases and J by 7 bases. CDR3 protein: CASSLGLAVNEQFF. Written as DNA, the CDR3 is TGTGCCAGCAGCTTGGGACTAGCGGTAAATGAGCAGTTCTTC. The full variable domain, rest sourced from reference TRBV5-6 and TRBJ2-1, is DAGVTQSPTHLIKTRGQQVTLRCSPKSGHDTVSWYQQALGQGPQFIFQYYEEEERQRGNFPDRFSGHQFPNYSSELNVNALLLGDSALYLCASSLGLAVNEQFFGPGTRLTVL.

This clone has only a few counts. The chain recombines TRBV11-2 with TRBJ1-4; TRBD1 is a possible D gene (5 bases). The CDR3 has 15 amino acids. The V and J ends lost 2 bases and 8 bases respectively, with 15 bases between them. Germline V gene data show CDR1 as SGHAT and CDR2 as FQNNGV. CDR3: CASSLIQKKGEKLFF. The CDR3 DNA reads TGTGCCAGCAGCTTAATCCAGAAAAAGGGGGAAAAACTGTTTTTT.

This rearrangement joins TRBV2 to TRBJ2-2; D is ambiguous. The CDR3 contains 11 residues. Trimming left V 6 bases short and J 3 bases short, with 2 bases between. The germline V gene encodes CDR1 SNHLY and CDR2 FYNNEI. This chain's CDR3 is CASSDTGELFF. CDR3 sequence (DNA): TGTGCCAGCAGCGACACCGGGGAGCTGTTTTTT.

The CDR3 DNA reads as TGTGCCTGGAGTGGGACAGGCCCGATACACAATGAGCAGTTCTTC. It encodes CAWSGTGPIHNEQFF. The chain is built from TRBV30 and TRBJ2-1; 7 bases map to TRBD1. The CDR3 spans 15 residues. CDR1 and CDR2 from the germline V gene are GTSNPN and SVGIG (reference sequence). V was clipped by 1 base and J by 5 bases; unmatched bases: 8.

The chain recombines TRBV29-1 with TRBJ2-5; possibly TRBD1 for D (6 bases). V shed 6 bases and J shed 5 bases, with 13 bases lying between them. Germline CDR1 SQVTM, CDR2 ANQGSEA. CDR3 length equals 12 residues. The CDR3 coding sequence is TGCAGCGTGGTCAGGGGAGCTGAGACCCAGTACTTC. Protein sequence: CSVVRGAETQYF.

The J gene is TRBJ2-7, the V gene TRBV19, with 9 bases matching TRBD1. CDR3 length equals 18 residues. The V and J ends lost 8 bases and 2 bases, in that order; junction bases with no gene match: 19. Per the germline V gene, CDR1 is LNHDA and CDR2 is SQIVND (reference sequence). CDR3 amino acids: CASWGQGDKNPETYEQYF. CDR3 coding DNA: TGTGCCAGTTGGGGACAGGGAGACAAGAACCCCGAAACCTACGAGCAGTACTTC.

This clone showed up just once. The chain combines TRBV5-6 with TRBJ1-1, with 11 positions matching TRBD1. The CDR3 has 15 residues. Germline CDR1 SGHDT, CDR2 YYEEEE. V gave up 4 bases and J gave up 4 bases; unmatched junction bases: 6. The CDR3 DNA reads TGTGCCAGCAGCCCCCCCGGGACAGGGGGCACTGAAGCTTTCTTT. It translates to CASSPPGTGGTEAFF.

The chain links TRBV18 to TRBJ2-7; D perhaps matches TRBD1 (7 bases). Germline CDR1 and CDR2: KGHSH and LQKENI. The CDR3 is made up of 13 amino acids. The V end was cut by 6 bases, the J end by 7 bases, with 16 bases between. The CDR3: CASSGGQSGEQYF. The CDR3 coding sequence is TGTGCCAGCTCGGGGGGACAGAGCGGTGAGCAGTACTTC.

This clone has a handful of counts. The rearrangement links TRBV27 to TRBJ2-7; the D gene is possibly TRBD1 (5 bases). The CDR3 sequence is 14 residues long. V lost 2 bases and J 3 bases, leaving 11 bases between the germline ends. The V gene's germline CDR1 is MNHEY and CDR2 SMNVEV (reference sequence). This CDR3 reads CASSLQGNNYEQYF. CDR3 DNA sequence: TGTGCCAGCAGTTTACAGGGTAATAACTACGAGCAGTACTTC.

CDR3 in amino acids: CASSQDLPSGSYEQFF. CDR3 bases: TGCGCCAGCAGCCAAGATCTGCCTAGCGGGAGCTATGAGCAGTTCTTC. J is TRBJ2-1 and V is TRBV4-1, with 10 bases lining up with TRBD2. Germline CDR1 MGHRA, CDR2 YSYEKL. This CDR3 contains 16 residues. With V trimmed by 0 bases and J by 8 bases, 7 bases remained unmatched.

This clone has only a few counts. The chain joins TRBV6-6 to TRBJ1-4; no definite D call. The CDR3 covers 15 residues. CDR1 is MNHNY, CDR2 SVGAGI, per germline (reference sequence). Trimming took 5 bases from V and 8 from J, leaving 18 bases between them. The CDR3: CASSKLGGEEEKLFF. CDR3 bases: TGTGCCAGCAGTAAACTAGGAGGAGAGGAAGAAAAACTGTTTTTT.

This rearrangement joins TRBV7-9 to TRBJ2-3; 7 nucleotides match TRBD2. The CDR3 spans 17 residues. The ends lost 6 bases at V and 0 bases at J; junction bases unmatched: 12. The germline V gene has CDR1 SEHNR and CDR2 FQNEAQ (reference sequence). The CDR3, as DNA: TGTGCCAGCAGTAGCTTTAGGAGTAGCGGGAGCACAGATACGCAGTATTTT. Residues: CASSSFRSSGSTDTQYF.